This TCR beta chain was found in a study of technical replicates of blood from several donors. Germline V gene lookup returns CDR1 SGHDT and CDR2 YYEEEE. The CDR3 runs to 16 residues. Unmatched junction bases numbered 10, after V lost 2 bases and J lost 6 bases. The method was immunoSEQ multiplex PCR; TCRdb's version includes in-frame clones alone and lacks a portion of them. The sample lists 75,000 to 95,000 clones; 85% to 95% were seen once. The V gene is TRBV5-6, the J gene TRBJ2-3; the match to TRBD1 covers 9 bases. Sequencing was done on a sample of T cells isolated from PBMCs. The clonotype originates from a human donor in good health. The CDR3 coding sequence is TGTGCCAGCAGCTTAATTCCGGGACAGGGTGTGGATACGCAGTATTTT. It yields the protein CASSLIPGQGVDTQYF.